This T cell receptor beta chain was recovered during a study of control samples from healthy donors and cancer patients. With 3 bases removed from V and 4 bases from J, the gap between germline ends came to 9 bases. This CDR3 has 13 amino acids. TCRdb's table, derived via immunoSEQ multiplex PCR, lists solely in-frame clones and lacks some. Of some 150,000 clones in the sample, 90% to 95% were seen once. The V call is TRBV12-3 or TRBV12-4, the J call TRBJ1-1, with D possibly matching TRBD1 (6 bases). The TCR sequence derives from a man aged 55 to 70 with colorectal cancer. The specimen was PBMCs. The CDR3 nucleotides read TGTGCCAGCAGTTTGAGGGGGGGCACTGAAGCTTTCTTT. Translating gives CASSLRGGTEAFF.